The 23 T cell receptor beta chains in this list originate from one sample, sequenced in a study of T cell repertoires in cytomegalovirus infection. The antigens for these receptors are not known. TCRdb passed the reads through MiXCR, listing each CDR3 protein once. The profile shows 700,000 to 900,000 distinct CDR3 sequences, approximately 32% of them singletons. The specimen was cultured CD8+ T cells from PBMCs, collected from culture after CMV antigen stimulation. Receptors were obtained from a human donor in good health (CMV status not recorded). Some clones in this sample may be carry-over from other donors' samples.

This clonotype turned up a few times. The chain combines TRBV6-6 with TRBJ2-5; the D call may be TRBD1 or TRBD2 (7 bases each). Germline CDR1 and CDR2: MNHNY and SVGAGI (reference sequence). Trimming took off 6 bases at V and 1 base at J, with 15 bases between the two ends. The length of the CDR3 is 15 residues. The CDR3: CASSPGGARQETQYF. In DNA, the CDR3 is TGTGCCAGCAGCCCAGGGGGGGCCCGCCAAGAGACCCAGTACTTC.

The genes are TRBV7-9 and TRBJ2-1; TRBD2 matches at 8 bases. The CDR3 covers 17 residues. V trimming: 7 bases; J trimming: 0 bases; junction bases outside the gene matches: 11. CDR1 and CDR2 from the germline V gene are SEHNR and FQNEAQ (reference sequence). The CDR3 sequence is CASTLSERGFSYNEQFF. In nucleotides, the CDR3 is TGTGCCAGCACCCTATCCGAGCGGGGGTTCTCCTACAATGAGCAGTTCTTC.

This clonotype was recorded a few times. This sequence joins TRBV10-2 and TRBJ2-5, with 14 bases that match TRBD2. The CDR3 loop spans 16 amino acids. The trim removed 3 bases at V and 4 bases at J, leaving 4 bases unmatched. Germline V gene lookup returns CDR1 WSHSY and CDR2 SAAADI. CDR3 loop: CASSDGLAGGGETQYF. CDR3 in DNA: TGCGCCAGCAGTGACGGACTAGCGGGGGGCGGAGAGACCCAGTACTTC.

This rearrangement joins TRBV24-1 to TRBJ2-3; either TRBD1 or TRBD2 may fit D (5 bases each). The CDR3 loop spans 14 amino acids. V dropped 9 bases and J dropped 3 bases, with 15 bases sitting between them. Germline CDR1 and CDR2: KGHDR and SFDVKD. CDR3 region: CATRPSWGTDTQYF. The CDR3, as DNA: TGTGCCACCCGGCCATCCTGGGGGACAGATACGCAGTATTTT.

The table lists this clonotype with many counts. The V call is TRBV12-3 or TRBV12-4, the J call TRBJ2-2; D may be TRBD1 (5 bases). This CDR3 contains 15 residues. Trimming shortened V by 3 bases and J by 3 bases, and 11 bases separated the two germline ends. This chain's CDR3 is CASSFRAGDTGELFF. The CDR3 DNA reads TGTGCCAGCAGTTTCAGGGCTGGGGACACCGGGGAGCTGTTTTTT.

The chain recombines TRBV13 with TRBJ2-2; TRBD2 might be the D (6 bases). The CDR3 spans 16 residues. V was trimmed by 5 bases and J by 4 bases, leaving 17 bases between them. Germline V CDR1 and CDR2: PRHDT, FYEKMQ (reference sequence). The CDR3 region is CASSDTGEGSTGELFF. CDR3 nucleotide sequence: TGTGCCAGCAGCGATACGGGGGAAGGGAGCACCGGGGAGCTGTTTTTT.

The CDR3 loop reads CASSWTSGGLSTDTQYF. CDR3 bases: TGTGCCAGCAGCTGGACTAGCGGGGGCCTCAGCACAGATACGCAGTATTTT. The chain carries TRBV6-5 and TRBJ2-3; 13 nucleotides align to TRBD2. This CDR3 region has 17 residues. Per the germline V gene, CDR1 is MNHEY and CDR2 is SVGAGI. Trimming at V came to 6 bases and at J to 0 bases, leaving 6 bases not matched to a gene.

This clonotype was seen a few times. The rearrangement links TRBV7-6 to TRBJ2-3; 9 bases align to TRBD2. Germline CDR1 is SGHVS and CDR2 is FNYEAQ. This CDR3 is 16 amino acids long. V shed 5 bases, J shed 1 base, and the junction held 7 bases outside the gene matches. CDR3 coding DNA: TGTGCCAGCAGCCACCTTAGCGGGGGTGGCACAGATACGCAGTATTTT. Residues: CASSHLSGGGTDTQYF.

A word on this clonotype: One end of the junction is discordant with germline, which a read error may explain. The chain combines TRBV7-9 with TRBJ1-1, with D possibly being TRBD1 (6 bases). Germline V lookup: CDR1 SEHNR, CDR2 FQNEAQ (reference sequence). This CDR3 is 12 amino acids long. The CDR3 region is CASGLGGPEAFF. CDR3 nucleotide sequence: TGTGCCAGCGGCTTAGGGGGACCCGAAGCTTTCTTT.

The rearrangement uses TRBV12-5 and TRBJ2-1, with TRBD2 as a possible D gene (7 bases). Germline CDR1 is LGHNT and CDR2 is FRNRAP. Trimming removed 7 bases from V and 8 bases from J, with 15 bases in between. The CDR3 consists of 13 residues. The DNA of the CDR3 is TGTGCTAGTGAAGTGGGGGGGCCCGATGAGCAGTTCTTC. As protein: CASEVGGPDEQFF.

This clonotype was counted between two and nine times. The J gene is TRBJ2-1, the V gene TRBV6-5; no definite D call. CDR1 MNHEY and CDR2 SVGAGI come from the germline V gene. This CDR3 spans 15 amino acids. V was trimmed by 0 bases and J by 2 bases, leaving 8 bases between them. Here the CDR3 reads CASSYSGNAYNEQFF. CDR3 nucleotide sequence: TGTGCCAGCAGTTACTCTGGAAACGCCTACAATGAGCAGTTCTTC.

The chain uses TRBV4-1 and TRBJ1-1, with a weak D call TRBD1 (5 bases). Germline V gene lookup returns CDR1 MGHRA and CDR2 YSYEKL. Trimming removed 1 base from V and 5 bases from J, with 8 bases in between. This CDR3 is built from 13 residues. The CDR3 DNA is TGCGCCAGCAGCCAAGTATCAGGGACTGAAGCTTTCTTT. Protein: CASSQVSGTEAFF.

This clonotype was counted only a few times. This chain joins TRBV7-8 and TRBJ1-4; D unclear. This CDR3 comprises 15 residues. The V end lost 2 bases, the J end lost 4 bases, and 11 bases lay between the germline ends. In germline, CDR1 is SGHVS, CDR2 FQNEAQ. The CDR3 loop reads CASSLFWSFNEKLFF. The DNA for the CDR3 is TGTGCCAGCAGCTTATTTTGGAGTTTTAATGAAAAACTGTTTTTT.

This chain connects TRBV27 to TRBJ1-6; D uncertain. This CDR3 region has 15 residues. Germline assignment: CDR1 MNHEY and CDR2 SMNVEV (reference sequence). V was pared by 7 bases and J by 7 bases, with 17 bases between. CDR3 in amino acids: CASTFVGRLNSPLHF. Here the CDR3 DNA reads TGTGCCAGCACCTTCGTGGGCAGACTAAATTCACCCCTCCACTTT.

This chain connects TRBV4-1 to TRBJ1-1; tentative D call: TRBD1 (6 bases). V dropped 2 bases and J dropped 0 bases, with 10 bases sitting between them. CDR3 size: 15 residues. Germline V lookup: CDR1 MGHRA, CDR2 YSYEKL. The CDR3 DNA is TGCGCCAGCAGCCAACAGGACAGACTGAACACTGAAGCTTTCTTT. Translating gives CASSQQDRLNTEAFF.

This clonotype was detected a few times. The chain uses TRBV11-2 and TRBJ2-5; 7 positions match TRBD1. V dropped 1 base and J dropped 2; count of bases not matched to a gene: 4. Germline V gene lookup returns CDR1 SGHAT and CDR2 FQNNGV. There are 15 residues in the CDR3. The CDR3 DNA reads TGTGCCAGCAGCTTAGCTAGGACAGGTCAAGAGACCCAGTACTTC. It is translated as CASSLARTGQETQYF.

V is TRBV27 and J is TRBJ2-1; 14 positions match TRBD2. The CDR3 is 16 amino acids. Germline-derived CDR1 and CDR2 are MNHEY and SMNVEV (reference sequence). J lost 9 bases, V lost 4 bases, and 8 bases had no gene match. CDR3 protein: CASSWLTSGGAGEQFF. The DNA for the CDR3 is TGTGCCAGCAGTTGGTTGACTAGCGGGGGGGCCGGTGAGCAGTTCTTC.

The gene calls are TRBV7-9 and TRBJ2-3; D gene uncertain. V gave up 5 bases and J gave up 0 bases, with 15 bases separating them. This CDR3 has 16 residues. The germline gives CDR1 SEHNR, CDR2 FQNEAQ (reference sequence). The CDR3 DNA follows: TGTGCCAGCAGCGATTACCGGGCCCCTAGCACAGATACGCAGTATTTT. Its protein is CASSDYRAPSTDTQYF.

The CDR3 protein is CASSLSTNAVTDTQYF. The CDR3 DNA reads TGTGCCAGCAGTTTAAGCACTAACGCAGTCACAGATACGCAGTATTTT. The rearrangement joins TRBV12-3 or TRBV12-4 to TRBJ2-3; D remains ambiguous. CDR3 length equals 16 residues. Trimming took 2 bases from V and 2 from J, leaving 14 bases between them.

V usage is TRBV20-1 and J usage is TRBJ1-5, with 7 nucleotides matching TRBD1. Germline-derived CDR1 and CDR2 are DFQATT and SNEGSKA (reference sequence). CDR3 length: 16 residues. V dropped 6 bases and J dropped 4; count of bases not matched to a gene: 15. Here the CDR3 reads CSANQPPATGNQPQHF. The CDR3 DNA reads TGCAGTGCCAATCAACCCCCGGCGACAGGGAATCAGCCCCAGCATTTT.

This clonotype was counted only a few times. The rearrangement joins TRBV11-3 to TRBJ2-1; D is perhaps TRBD1 (6 bases). CDR3 length equals 15 residues. V lost 5 bases and J lost 0, with 11 bases in between. CDR1 and CDR2 (germline): SGHNT, YENEEA. CDR3 protein: CASSPSTGSYNEQFF. The DNA for the CDR3 is TGTGCCAGCAGCCCGTCGACAGGCTCCTACAATGAGCAGTTCTTC.

The sample holds a few counts of this clonotype. V and J are TRBV4-1 and TRBJ2-7; the D gene is possibly TRBD2 (5 bases). The germline gives CDR1 MGHRA, CDR2 YSYEKL. Trimming pared 2 bases from V and 5 bases from J, leaving 10 bases between. This CDR3 region has 13 residues. CDR3 bases: TGCGCCAGCAGCCAACTGAGGGCCCACGAGCAGTACTTC. Protein sequence: CASSQLRAHEQYF.

This sequence joins TRBV4-1 and TRBJ2-7; a possible D gene is TRBD2 (6 bases). Per germline, CDR1 MGHRA and CDR2 YSYEKL. The V end was cut by 4 bases, the J end by 3 bases, with 22 bases between. The CDR3 consists of 17 residues. CDR3 DNA: TGCGCCAGCAGCCTCACAGAAATTTTTGTAGCGGACTACGAGCAGTACTTC. Translation gives CASSLTEIFVADYEQYF.